Sequencing of this TCR beta chain was carried out in a study of blood T cell repertoires in COVID-19. Study in general: Sites in the United States, Italy and Spain provided acute and convalescent COVID-19 samples. T cells, B-cell-depleted T cells, or PBMCs supplied cDNA or gDNA.

Under the authors' procedure: Counts of nucleated cells, estimated from reference gene primer amplification, were obtained. Measured with immunoSEQ multiplex PCR; TCRdb has only the in-frame clones, and not every one. The V and J calls and clone size were taken over from that table, and D and trimming were inferred from the DNA. The sample lists about 230,000 clones; 85% to 90% were seen once. Seattle enrolled patients during active infection and tracked them longitudinally. In germline, CDR1 is SGDLS, CDR2 YYNGEE. V was cut by 3 bases and J by 0 bases, with 22 bases left in between. The CDR3 is 19 residues long.

Sequences were obtained from peripheral blood. The chain recombines TRBV9 with TRBJ2-1; tentative D call: TRBD2 (6 bases). The TCR was taken from a young man with COVID-19, enrolled during active disease. The CDR3 DNA follows: TGTGCCAGCAGCGAACACGGGGAATTCTCGGGGGACTCCTACAATGAGCAGTTCTTC. It specifies CASSEHGEFSGDSYNEQFF.